A single sample gave rise to the 10 T cell receptor beta chains below, sequenced in a study of cytotoxic CD8 clonotypes in ibrutinib-treated CLL. Profiled with immunoSEQ multiplex PCR; TCRdb holds only in-frame clones, not every one. The sample contains more than 110,000 clones, 60% to 85% of which appear only once. Sequences were derived from PBMCs, sampled after 24 months of ibrutinib treatment. These TCRs come from a human donor with chronic lymphocytic leukemia.

V gene TRBV19 combines with J gene TRBJ1-2; D is uncertain. Trimming removed 9 bases from V and 5 bases from J, with 10 bases in between. Germline V gene lookup returns CDR1 LNHDA and CDR2 SQIVND (reference sequence). There are 11 residues in the CDR3. This CDR3 is CASDEGYGYTF. CDR3 bases: TGTGCCAGCGACGAAGGTTATGGCTACACCTTC.

V usage is TRBV18 and J usage is TRBJ1-4; D is unclear. Germline CDR1 KGHSH, CDR2 LQKENI. The CDR3 is 13 amino acids. The germline V and J ends were trimmed by 5 bases and 7 bases, with 11 bases remaining between them. The CDR3 bases are TGTGCCAGCTCATATGGCCTTACTGAAAAACTGTTTTTT. Protein sequence: CASSYGLTEKLFF.

V is TRBV6-5 and J is TRBJ2-5, with TRBD1 matching 8 bases. V shed 7 bases and J 5 bases; nucleotides not matched to a gene: 9. The V gene's germline CDR1 is MNHEY and CDR2 SVGAGI. The CDR3 extends over 14 amino acids. The CDR3 loop reads CASTRTGMRETQYF. CDR3 DNA: TGTGCCAGCACCCGGACAGGGATGAGGGAGACCCAGTACTTC.

The chain links TRBV6-5 to TRBJ2-6; the D is unclear. The CDR3 is 13 amino acids. CDR1 and CDR2 (germline): MNHEY, SVGAGI. V was shortened by 11 bases and J by 0 bases, with 8 bases between the two germline ends. DNA for the CDR3: TGTGCCTCCAGACCCTCTGGGGCCAACGTCCTGACTTTC. Translated, it gives CASRPSGANVLTF.

This chain uses TRBV30 with TRBJ2-7, with D perhaps matching TRBD1 or TRBD2 (5 bases each). Germline loops: CDR1 GTSNPN, CDR2 SVGIG (reference sequence). V was trimmed by 1 base and J by 7 bases, leaving 11 bases between them. The CDR3 runs to 12 residues. The CDR3 sequence: CAWSGRDREQYF. CDR3 bases: TGTGCCTGGAGTGGTAGGGACCGGGAGCAGTACTTC.

The V gene is TRBV6-6, the J gene TRBJ2-2; 8 nucleotides agree with TRBD2. Per germline, CDR1 MNHNY and CDR2 SVGAGI (reference sequence). The CDR3 length is 13 residues. With 11 bases clipped from V and 6 bases from J, the junction kept 8 bases outside the gene matches. CDR3 coding DNA: TGTGCCGCCGGGGGGGTCTACCCCGGGGAGCTGTTTTTT. This codes for CAAGGVYPGELFF.

The V and J genes are TRBV7-8 and TRBJ2-5, with D possibly matching TRBD2 (5 bases). CDR3 size: 12 residues. The V end lost 2 bases, the J end lost 10 bases, and 11 bases lay between the germline ends. The V gene's germline CDR1 is SGHVS and CDR2 FQNEAQ. The CDR3 nucleotides are TGTGCCAGCAGCTTACTGGCCCGGGACCAGTACTTC. It yields the protein CASSLLARDQYF. Drawing the rest from reference TRBV7-8 and TRBJ2-5, the complete variable domain is GAGVSQSPRYKVAKRGQDVALRCDPISGHVSLFWYQQALGQGPEFLTYFQNEAQLDKSGLPSDRFFAERPEGSVSTLKIQRTQQEDSAVYLCASSLLARDQYFGPGTRLLVL.

The chain is built from TRBV19 and TRBJ1-2, with TRBD1 matching over 8 bases. The germline V gene has CDR1 LNHDA and CDR2 SQIVND (reference sequence). The CDR3 runs 14 residues. With V trimmed by 6 bases and J by 6 bases, 9 bases remained unmatched. CDR3 in DNA: TGTGCCAGTAGATCCGGACAGGGAAGTGATGGCTACACCTTC. Translation: CASRSGQGSDGYTF.

V usage is TRBV18 and J usage is TRBJ2-7, with 7 bases that match TRBD1. V shed 3 bases and J 0 bases; nucleotides not matched to a gene: 8. Looked up from germline, CDR1 is KGHSH and CDR2 is LQKENI. This CDR3 has 16 residues. The CDR3 loop is CASSPGRGYSSYEQYF. In DNA form, the CDR3 reads TGTGCCAGCTCACCCGGCAGGGGGTATTCCTCCTACGAGCAGTACTTC.

The chain couples TRBV5-1 to TRBJ1-4; the match to TRBD1 covers 12 bases. Germline V gene sequence: CDR1 SGHRS, CDR2 YFSETQ. The ends lost 4 bases at V and 5 bases at J; junction bases unmatched: 15. The CDR3 is 19 residues long. The CDR3 loop is CASSAGQGARWAPNEKLFF. The CDR3 bases are TGCGCCAGCAGCGCGGGACAGGGGGCGCGGTGGGCCCCCAATGAAAAACTGTTTTTT. Looking up the rest from reference TRBV5-1 and TRBJ1-4 gives the full variable domain: KAGVTQTPRYLIKTRGQQVTLSCSPISGHRSVSWYQQTPGQGLQFLFEYFSETQRNKGNFPGRFSGRQFSNSRSEMNVSTLELGDSALYLCASSAGQGARWAPNEKLFFGSGTQLSVL.